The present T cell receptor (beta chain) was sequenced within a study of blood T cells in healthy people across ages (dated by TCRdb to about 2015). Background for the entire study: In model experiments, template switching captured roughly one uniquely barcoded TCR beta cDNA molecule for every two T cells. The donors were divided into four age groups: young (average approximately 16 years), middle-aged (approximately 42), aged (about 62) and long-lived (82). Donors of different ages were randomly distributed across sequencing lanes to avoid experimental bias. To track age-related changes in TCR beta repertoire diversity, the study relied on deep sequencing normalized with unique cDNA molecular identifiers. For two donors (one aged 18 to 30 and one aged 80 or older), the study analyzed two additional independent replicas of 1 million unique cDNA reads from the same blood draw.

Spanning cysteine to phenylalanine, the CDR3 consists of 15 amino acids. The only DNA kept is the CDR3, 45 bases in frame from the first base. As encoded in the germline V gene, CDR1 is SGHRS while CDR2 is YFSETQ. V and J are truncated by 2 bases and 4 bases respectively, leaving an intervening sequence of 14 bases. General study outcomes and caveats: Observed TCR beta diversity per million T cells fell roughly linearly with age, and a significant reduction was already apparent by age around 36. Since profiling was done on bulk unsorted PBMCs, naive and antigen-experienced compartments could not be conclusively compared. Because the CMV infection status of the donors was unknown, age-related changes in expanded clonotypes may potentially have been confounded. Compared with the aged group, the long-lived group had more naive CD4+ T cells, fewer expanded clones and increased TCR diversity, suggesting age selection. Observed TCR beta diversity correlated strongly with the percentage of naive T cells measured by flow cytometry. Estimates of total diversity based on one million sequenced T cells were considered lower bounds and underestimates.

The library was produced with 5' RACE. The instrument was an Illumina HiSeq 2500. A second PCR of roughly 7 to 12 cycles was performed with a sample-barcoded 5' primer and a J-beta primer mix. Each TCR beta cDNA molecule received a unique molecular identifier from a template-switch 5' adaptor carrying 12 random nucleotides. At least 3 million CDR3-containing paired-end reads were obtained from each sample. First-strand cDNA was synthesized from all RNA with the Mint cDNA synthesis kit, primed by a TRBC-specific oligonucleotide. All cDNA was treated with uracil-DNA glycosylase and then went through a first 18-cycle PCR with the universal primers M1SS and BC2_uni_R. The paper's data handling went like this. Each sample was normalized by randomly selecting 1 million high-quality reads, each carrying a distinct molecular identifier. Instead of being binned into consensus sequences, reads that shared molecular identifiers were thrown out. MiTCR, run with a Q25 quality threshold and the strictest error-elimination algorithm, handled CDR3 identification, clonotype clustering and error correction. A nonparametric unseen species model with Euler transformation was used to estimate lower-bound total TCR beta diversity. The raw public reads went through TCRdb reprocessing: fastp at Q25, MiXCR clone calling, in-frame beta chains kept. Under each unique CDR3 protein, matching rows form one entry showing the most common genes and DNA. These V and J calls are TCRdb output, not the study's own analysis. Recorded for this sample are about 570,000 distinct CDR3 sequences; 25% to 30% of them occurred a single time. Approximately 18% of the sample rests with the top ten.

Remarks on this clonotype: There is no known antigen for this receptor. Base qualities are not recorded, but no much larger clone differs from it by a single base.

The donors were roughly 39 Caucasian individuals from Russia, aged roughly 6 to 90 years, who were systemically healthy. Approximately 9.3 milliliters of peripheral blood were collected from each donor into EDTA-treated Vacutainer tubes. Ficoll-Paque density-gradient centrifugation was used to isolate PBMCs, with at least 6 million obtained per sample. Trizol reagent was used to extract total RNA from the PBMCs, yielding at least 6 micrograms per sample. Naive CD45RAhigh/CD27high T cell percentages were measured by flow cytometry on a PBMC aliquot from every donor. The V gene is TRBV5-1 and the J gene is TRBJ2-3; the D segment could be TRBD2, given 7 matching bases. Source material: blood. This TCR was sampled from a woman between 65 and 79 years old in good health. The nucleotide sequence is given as TGCGCCAGCAGCTTCCGAAGGGGGGGTGCAGATACGCAGTATTTT. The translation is CASSFRRGGADTQYF.